This T cell receptor beta chain derives from a study of breast tumors, draining lymph nodes, adjacent tissues. TCRdb reprocessed the multiplex PCR reads with MiXCR, giving one entry per CDR3 protein. Here the sample spans about 180,000 distinct CDR3 sequences, roughly 30% being singletons. Samples came from axillary lymph nodes draining the breast cancer. Comment on this clonotype: Antigen: not known.

This CDR3 has 14 residues. Germline loops: CDR1 KGHSH, CDR2 LQKENI. Trimming took 6 bases from V and 0 from J, leaving 11 bases between them. Study findings and constraints: Compared with basal-like, luminal-like tumors shared significantly more repertoire with nontumor tissue. That most tumor T cells come from lymph nodes remained unproven. Tumors had less TCR diversity than lymph nodes, more than nontumor tissue.

The sequence was obtained from a female donor with breast cancer. Some clones in this sample may be carry-over from other donors' samples. The chain couples TRBV18 to TRBJ1-1, with D maybe TRBD1 (6 bases). Sequenced material: axillary lymph node tissue. The CDR3 spells CASSRTVMNTEAFF. CDR3 coding DNA: TGTGCCAGCTCCCGGACAGTCATGAACACTGAAGCTTTCTTT. The full variable domain, with the rest looked up from reference TRBV18 and TRBJ1-1, is NAGVMQNPRHLVRRRGQEARLRCSPMKGHSHVYWYRQLPEEGLKFMVYLQKENIIDESGMPKERFSAEFPKEGPSILRIQQVVRGDSAAYFCASSRTVMNTEAFFGQGTRLTVV.